A selection of T cell receptor beta chains follows, all from one sample in a study of human T cells and chemical hapten exposure. TCRdb re-analysed the RACE reads in MiXCR, keeping a single row per CDR3 protein. Found here are roughly 180,000 distinct CDR3 sequences, about 14% of them singletons; the top ten hold about 1.7%. The sequencing used whole blood, collected in connection with sensitization to the hapten diphenylcyclopropenone (DPC). These receptors came from a woman in her twenties or thirties with alopecia areata. Some clones in this sample may be carry-over from other donors' samples. Each CDR3 is given with its conserved first and last residue. D genes are given only for firm matches. Clone size is stated in some rows and not others, as once, few, many or a class when expanded.

clone_size: .
j_call: TRBJ1-1
v_call: TRBV29-1
cdr3_length: 15
d_call: .
cdr3_nt: TGCAGCGCCTCCAAAGCGGGGCGGCAGAACACTGAAGCTTTCTTT
cdr3_aa: CSASKAGRQNTEAFF

clone_size: few
j_call: TRBJ1-2
v_call: TRBV7-9
cdr3_length: 14
d_call: .
cdr3_nt: TGTGCCAGCAGCAAAGGGGCAGGGGACTATGGCTACACCTTC
cdr3_aa: CASSKGAGDYGYTF

clone_size: few
j_call: TRBJ1-2
v_call: TRBV3-1
cdr3_length: 14
d_call: TRBD1
cdr3_nt: TGTGCCAGCAGCCGGGAGGACAGGGATTATGGCTACACCTTC
cdr3_aa: CASSREDRDYGYTF

clone_size: few
j_call: TRBJ1-2
v_call: TRBV5-1
cdr3_length: 17
d_call: .
cdr3_nt: TGCGCCAGCAGCAACCCCAATCGCTTTGGAGGACTCTATGGCTACACCTTC
cdr3_aa: CASSNPNRFGGLYGYTF

clone_size: many
j_call: TRBJ2-1
v_call: TRBV10-3
cdr3_length: 15
d_call: .
cdr3_nt: TGTGCCATCAGTGAAGGACAAGCGGGCTACAATGAGCAGTTCTTC
cdr3_aa: CAISEGQAGYNEQFF

clone_size: .
j_call: TRBJ2-5
v_call: TRBV5-4
cdr3_length: 14
d_call: .
cdr3_nt: TGTGCCAGCAGCTTGTTAACGGGTTCAGAGACCCAGTACTTC
cdr3_aa: CASSLLTGSETQYF

clone_size: .
j_call: TRBJ2-3
v_call: TRBV4-2
cdr3_length: 15
d_call: .
cdr3_nt: TGTGCCAGCAGCCGAGGACTCCAACGGGCAGATACGCAGTATTTT
cdr3_aa: CASSRGLQRADTQYF

clone_size: few
j_call: TRBJ1-2
v_call: TRBV12-3/TRBV12-4
cdr3_length: 14
d_call: TRBD1
cdr3_nt: TGTGCCAGCAGTTTGACAGGGTATAACGACGGCTACACCTTC
cdr3_aa: CASSLTGYNDGYTF

clone_size: .
j_call: TRBJ2-4
v_call: TRBV10-3
cdr3_length: 12
d_call: .
cdr3_nt: TGTGCCATCAGTGAGGAGGGAAACATTCAGTACTTC
cdr3_aa: CAISEEGNIQYF

clone_size: few
j_call: TRBJ2-1
v_call: TRBV12-3/TRBV12-4
cdr3_length: 16
d_call: TRBD2
cdr3_nt: TGTGCCAGCAGTGCTAGCGGGAGCGCAGTTTACAATGAGCAGTTCTTC
cdr3_aa: CASSASGSAVYNEQFF

clone_size: .
j_call: TRBJ2-3
v_call: TRBV6-5
cdr3_length: 16
d_call: TRBD2
cdr3_nt: TGTGCCAGCAGCAGGACTAGCGGGTTGACCACAGATACGCAGTATTTT
cdr3_aa: CASSRTSGLTTDTQYF

clone_size: few
j_call: TRBJ2-7
v_call: TRBV18
cdr3_length: 15
d_call: TRBD2
cdr3_nt: TGTGCCAGCTCACCCACTAGCGGGGGCCTCTACGAGCAGTACTTC
cdr3_aa: CASSPTSGGLYEQYF

clone_size: many
j_call: TRBJ1-2
v_call: TRBV4-2
cdr3_length: 16
d_call: .
cdr3_nt: TGTGCCAGCAGCCAAATAATCGAATTAAGGGTGAAGGGCTACACCTTC
cdr3_aa: CASSQIIELRVKGYTF

clone_size: few
j_call: TRBJ1-4
v_call: TRBV19
cdr3_length: 15
d_call: .
cdr3_nt: TGTGCCAGTAGTCCGCGGACTGCAACTAATGAAAAACTGTTTTTT
cdr3_aa: CASSPRTATNEKLFF

clone_size: few
j_call: TRBJ1-5
v_call: TRBV12-3/TRBV12-4
cdr3_length: 14
d_call: .
cdr3_nt: TGTGCCAGCAGTTTCCAACAGCACAATCAGCCCCAGCATTTT
cdr3_aa: CASSFQQHNQPQHF

clone_size: .
j_call: TRBJ2-1
v_call: TRBV12-3/TRBV12-4
cdr3_length: 14
d_call: TRBD2
cdr3_nt: TGTGCCACCGGACTAGCGGGAGGGGTCTATGAGCAGTTCTTC
cdr3_aa: CATGLAGGVYEQFF

clone_size: few
j_call: TRBJ2-7
v_call: TRBV3-1
cdr3_length: 15
d_call: TRBD2
cdr3_nt: TGTGCCAGCAGCCAAGGCGCGGGAGGGCACTACGAGCAGTACTTC
cdr3_aa: CASSQGAGGHYEQYF

clone_size: .
j_call: TRBJ2-2
v_call: TRBV29-1
cdr3_length: 15
d_call: TRBD2
cdr3_nt: TGCAGCGTGGGACGGGGGACTACGAACACCGGGGAGCTGTTTTTT
cdr3_aa: CSVGRGTTNTGELFF

clone_size: many
j_call: TRBJ2-1
v_call: TRBV2
cdr3_length: 12
d_call: .
cdr3_nt: TGTGCCAGCAAGGGGGGGCCGCGGGAGCAGTTCTTC
cdr3_aa: CASKGGPREQFF

clone_size: few
j_call: TRBJ2-5
v_call: TRBV7-9
cdr3_length: 15
d_call: TRBD2
cdr3_nt: TGTGCCAGCAGGGATGGGACTAGCGAACAAGAGACCCAGTACTTC
cdr3_aa: CASRDGTSEQETQYF

clone_size: few
j_call: TRBJ2-7
v_call: TRBV10-3
cdr3_length: 12
d_call: .
cdr3_nt: TGTGCCATCAGTGCAGATTCCTACGAGCAGTACTTC
cdr3_aa: CAISADSYEQYF

clone_size: .
j_call: TRBJ1-1
v_call: TRBV7-9
cdr3_length: 12
d_call: .
cdr3_nt: TGTGCCAGCAGCCAACAAGCCACTGAAGCTTTCTTT
cdr3_aa: CASSQQATEAFF

clone_size: few
j_call: TRBJ2-7
v_call: TRBV27
cdr3_length: 15
d_call: .
cdr3_nt: TGTGCCAGCAGTCCCCTAGGGGATCGCTCCTACGAGCAGTACTTC
cdr3_aa: CASSPLGDRSYEQYF

clone_size: few
j_call: TRBJ2-1
v_call: TRBV11-3
cdr3_length: 15
d_call: .
cdr3_nt: TGTGCCAGCAGCCCCCCGGGGACGGACGACAATGAGCAGTTCTTC
cdr3_aa: CASSPPGTDDNEQFF

clone_size: .
j_call: TRBJ2-7
v_call: TRBV11-3
cdr3_length: 15
d_call: TRBD1
cdr3_nt: TGTGCCAGCAGCTACGGACAGGGGGCTTCCTACGAGCAGTACTTC
cdr3_aa: CASSYGQGASYEQYF

clone_size: few
j_call: TRBJ2-6
v_call: TRBV28
cdr3_length: 18
d_call: .
cdr3_nt: TGTGCCAGCAGTTGGGGCTCGACAGGCCTCTCTGGGGCCAACGTCCTGACTTTC
cdr3_aa: CASSWGSTGLSGANVLTF

clone_size: .
j_call: TRBJ1-1
v_call: TRBV20-1
cdr3_length: 13
d_call: .
cdr3_nt: TGCAGTGCTAGTCGGCCCGTGGGTTCAAGAGCTTTCTTT
cdr3_aa: CSASRPVGSRAFF

clone_size: .
j_call: TRBJ2-7
v_call: TRBV10-3
cdr3_length: 13
d_call: TRBD1
cdr3_nt: TGTGCCATCGGGGGACAGGGGGCCTACGAGCAGTACTTC
cdr3_aa: CAIGGQGAYEQYF

clone_size: .
j_call: TRBJ2-7
v_call: TRBV6-1
cdr3_length: 13
d_call: .
cdr3_nt: TGTGCCAGCAGTGTTGAGAACTCCTACGAGCAGTACTTC
cdr3_aa: CASSVENSYEQYF

clone_size: .
j_call: TRBJ1-1
v_call: TRBV18
cdr3_length: 15
d_call: .
cdr3_nt: TGTGCCAGCTCACCACAAGGCAGGGGAAACACTGAAGCTTTCTTT
cdr3_aa: CASSPQGRGNTEAFF

clone_size: .
j_call: TRBJ2-3
v_call: TRBV2
cdr3_length: 15
d_call: .
cdr3_nt: TGTGCCAGCAGCAAAAGTGGCTATAGCACAGATACGCAGTATTTT
cdr3_aa: CASSKSGYSTDTQYF

clone_size: .
j_call: TRBJ2-1
v_call: TRBV7-2
cdr3_length: 15
d_call: TRBD1
cdr3_nt: TGTGCCAGCAGTCCTGGACAGGGTTTCTACAATGAGCAGTTCTTC
cdr3_aa: CASSPGQGFYNEQFF

clone_size: few
j_call: TRBJ1-1
v_call: TRBV11-2
cdr3_length: 13
d_call: .
cdr3_nt: TGTGCCAGCAGCCAAAACGCCCCGGGGGAAGCTTTCTTT
cdr3_aa: CASSQNAPGEAFF

clone_size: few
j_call: TRBJ2-3
v_call: TRBV4-1
cdr3_length: 15
d_call: .
cdr3_nt: TGCGCCAGCAGCCAAGAAGGAACCGGGATCGATACGCAGTATTTT
cdr3_aa: CASSQEGTGIDTQYF

clone_size: few
j_call: TRBJ2-6
v_call: TRBV24-1
cdr3_length: 15
d_call: .
cdr3_nt: TGTGCCACCAGTGGGCGGCTCTCTGGGGCCAACGTCCTGACTTTC
cdr3_aa: CATSGRLSGANVLTF

clone_size: many
j_call: TRBJ1-2
v_call: TRBV7-9
cdr3_length: 14
d_call: TRBD1
cdr3_nt: TGTGCCAGCAGCTCGGGACAGGGGGCTGGAGGCTACACCTTC
cdr3_aa: CASSSGQGAGGYTF

clone_size: many
j_call: TRBJ1-1
v_call: TRBV27
cdr3_length: 16
d_call: TRBD1
cdr3_nt: TGTGCCAGCAGTCCCCTTAGGGGGACAGGGGGCTCTGAAGCTTTCTTT
cdr3_aa: CASSPLRGTGGSEAFF

clone_size: few
j_call: TRBJ2-7
v_call: TRBV7-9
cdr3_length: 16
d_call: .
cdr3_nt: TGTGCCAGCAGCTCGTCCCGAGACAGCCCCCCCTACGAGCAGTACTTC
cdr3_aa: CASSSSRDSPPYEQYF

clone_size: .
j_call: TRBJ2-3
v_call: TRBV18
cdr3_length: 16
d_call: TRBD1
cdr3_nt: TGTGCCAGCTCACCCCGGACAGGGGGCAACGCAGATACGCAGTATTTT
cdr3_aa: CASSPRTGGNADTQYF

clone_size: few
j_call: TRBJ1-5
v_call: TRBV4-1
cdr3_length: 15
d_call: .
cdr3_nt: TGCGCCAGCAGCCAAGCTAGAGGGGGTAATCAGCCCCAGCATTTT
cdr3_aa: CASSQARGGNQPQHF